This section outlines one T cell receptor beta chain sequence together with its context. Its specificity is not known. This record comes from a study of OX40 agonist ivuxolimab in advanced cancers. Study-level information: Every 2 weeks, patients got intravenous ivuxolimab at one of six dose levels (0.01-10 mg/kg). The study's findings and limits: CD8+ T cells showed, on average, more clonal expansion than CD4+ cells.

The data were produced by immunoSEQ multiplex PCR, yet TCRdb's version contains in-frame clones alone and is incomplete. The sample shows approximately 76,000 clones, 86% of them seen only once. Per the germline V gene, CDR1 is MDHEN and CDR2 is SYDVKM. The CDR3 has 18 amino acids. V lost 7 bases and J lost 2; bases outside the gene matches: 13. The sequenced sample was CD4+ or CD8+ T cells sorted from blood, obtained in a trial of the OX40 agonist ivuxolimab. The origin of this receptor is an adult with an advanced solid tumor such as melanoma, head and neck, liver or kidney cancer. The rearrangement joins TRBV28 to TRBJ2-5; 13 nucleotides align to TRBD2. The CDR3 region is CASTSPLPGLAGQETQYF. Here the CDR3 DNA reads TGTGCCAGCACCTCCCCCCTCCCGGGACTAGCGGGGCAAGAGACCCAGTACTTC.